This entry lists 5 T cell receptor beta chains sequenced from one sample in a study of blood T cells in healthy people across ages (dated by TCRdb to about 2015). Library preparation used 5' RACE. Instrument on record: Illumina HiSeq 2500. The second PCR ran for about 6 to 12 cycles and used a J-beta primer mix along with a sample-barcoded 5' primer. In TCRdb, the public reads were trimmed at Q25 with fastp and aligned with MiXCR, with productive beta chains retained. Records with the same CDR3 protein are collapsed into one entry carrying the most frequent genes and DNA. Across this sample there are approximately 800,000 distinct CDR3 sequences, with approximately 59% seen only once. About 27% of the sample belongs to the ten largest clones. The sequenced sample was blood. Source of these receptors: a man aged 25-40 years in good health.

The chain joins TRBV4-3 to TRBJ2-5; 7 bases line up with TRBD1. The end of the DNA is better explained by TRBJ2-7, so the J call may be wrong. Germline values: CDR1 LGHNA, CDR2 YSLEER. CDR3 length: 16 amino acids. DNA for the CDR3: TGCGCCAGCAGCCAATATAGTGTGACAGGGTCCCACGAGCAGTACTTC. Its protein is CASSQYSVTGSHEQYF.

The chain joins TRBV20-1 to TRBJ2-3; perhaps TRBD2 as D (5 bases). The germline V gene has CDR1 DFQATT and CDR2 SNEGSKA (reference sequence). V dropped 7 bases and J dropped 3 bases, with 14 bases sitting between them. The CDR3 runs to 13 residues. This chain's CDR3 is CSEKGSGTDTQYF. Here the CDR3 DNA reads TGCAGTGAGAAAGGGTCGGGAACAGATACGCAGTATTTT.

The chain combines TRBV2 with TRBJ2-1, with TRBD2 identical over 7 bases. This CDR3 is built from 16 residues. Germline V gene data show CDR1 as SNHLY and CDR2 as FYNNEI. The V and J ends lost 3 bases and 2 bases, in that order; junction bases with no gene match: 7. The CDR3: CASSDLSGAAYNEQFF. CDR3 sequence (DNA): TGTGCCAGCAGTGACCTCAGCGGGGCCGCCTACAATGAGCAGTTCTTC. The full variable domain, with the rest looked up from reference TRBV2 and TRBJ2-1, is EPEVTQTPSHQVTQMGQEVILRCVPISNHLYFYWYRQILGQKVEFLVSFYNNEISEKSEIFDDQFSVERPDGSNFTLKIRSTKLEDSAMYFCASSDLSGAAYNEQFFGPGTRLTVL.

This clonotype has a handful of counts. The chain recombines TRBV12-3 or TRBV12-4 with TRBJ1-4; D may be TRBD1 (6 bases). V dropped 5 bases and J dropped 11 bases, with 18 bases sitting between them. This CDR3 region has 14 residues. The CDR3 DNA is TGTGCCAGCAGTCCGGGGAGGGGGGCTGGGAAACTGTTTTTT. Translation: CASSPGRGAGKLFF.

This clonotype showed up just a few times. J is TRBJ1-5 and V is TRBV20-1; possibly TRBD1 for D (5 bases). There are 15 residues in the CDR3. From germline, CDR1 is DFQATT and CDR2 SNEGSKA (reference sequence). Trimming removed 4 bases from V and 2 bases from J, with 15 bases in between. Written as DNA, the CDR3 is TGCAGTGCTAAGGGGACCCGCGTTGGCAATCAGCCCCAGCATTTT. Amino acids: CSAKGTRVGNQPQHF.